Described below is a single TCR beta chain sequence and its context. The antigen is undetermined. Libraries were prepared by immunoSEQ multiplex PCR; TCRdb keeps only in-frame clonotypes and omits some of them. This sample has about 170,000 clones; roughly 92% occur once, and the top ten carry 2.6%. These data are taken from a study of T cell responses to AZD1222 COVID-19 vaccine. Regarding the study as a whole: Donors were mostly white British, more females; clonal diversity possibly underestimated. Along spike, vaccine-associated CD4 TCRs were found throughout, with dominance at 160-218 and 743-854.

The CDR3 is 14 residues long. The germline CDR1 and CDR2 sequences are KGHSH and LQKENI. Germline trimming cut 6 bases from V and 6 bases from J; bases unmatched to any gene: 5. V and J are TRBV18 and TRBJ2-1; 10 bases agree with TRBD1. The source was peripheral blood, collected on day 0 of AZD1222 vaccination. The TCR originated in an adult in good health. CDR3 sequence: CASSPRTGGNEQFF. The CDR3 DNA reads as TGTGCCAGCTCGCCCCGGACAGGGGGCAATGAGCAGTTCTTC.